The entry below gives a single TCR beta chain sequence along with its context. Symptom resolution, clearance, or two negative PCRs marked the recovered donors of Cohort 3. The data originate from a study of blood T cell repertoires in COVID-19. On the study more broadly: Samples taken during acute and convalescent COVID-19 were collected in the United States, Italy and Spain. Sample material is recorded as cDNA or gDNA derived from T cells, B-cell-depleted T cells, or PBMCs.

Germline values: CDR1 LGHDT, CDR2 YNNKEL (reference sequence). V lost 4 bases to trimming and J lost 1 base; unmatched junction nucleotides: 10. This CDR3 region has 16 residues. Authors' processing steps: Reference gene primer amplification yielded estimated nucleated cell counts. Profiling relied on immunoSEQ multiplex PCR, and the TCRdb table lists in-frame clones only, not all of them. V and J calls and clone size are as listed in that table; D and trimming were resolved from the DNA. Of fewer than 400,000 clones detected, about 91% appear once; the ten largest clones hold around 9%. The sample taken for sequencing was PBMCs or T cells enriched from blood (not recorded which). The rearrangement links TRBV3-1 (or the pseudogene TRBV3-2) to TRBJ2-7, with 7 bases identical to TRBD2. This receptor was identified in a woman between 18 and 29 years old who had recovered from COVID-19. The CDR3 nucleotides read TGTGCCAGCAGCCCCAGGGCGAGCGGGATATCCTACGAGCAGTACTTC. Translated, it gives CASSPRASGISYEQYF.